This T cell receptor (beta chain) was identified in a study of shared clonotypes between healthy human individuals. This CDR3 spans 14 amino acids. Trimming took 1 base from V and 0 from J, leaving 6 bases between them. The germline CDR1 and CDR2 sequences are SGDLS and YYNGEE. Many counts were recorded for this clone. As yet, its antigen is unknown. Distinct nucleotide sequences in the sample also encode this CDR3. The study's findings and limits: Limited genetic and exposure-history diversity came from having few donors.

Genomic DNA belonging to each subset was distributed in equal measure over several immunoSEQ plates. Method: immunoSEQ multiplex PCR; TCRdb's copy keeps in-frame clones and lacks some. The repertoire holds 200,000 to 250,000 clones, with approximately 65% as singletons. The V and J genes are TRBV9 and TRBJ2-3, with D unclear. The sequence derives from a young man in good health. Sequencing used memory CD4+ T cells sorted from blood. Subset of the sample: CD45RA-negative fraction. The CDR3 loop is CASSVLSSTDTQYF. The CDR3 coding sequence is TGTGCCAGCAGCGTATTGAGCAGCACAGATACGCAGTATTTT. The full variable domain, with the rest looked up from reference TRBV9 and TRBJ2-3, is DSGVTQTPKHLITATGQRVTLRCSPRSGDLSVYWYQQSLDQGLQFLIQYYNGEERAKGNILERFSAQQFPDLHSELNLSSLELGDSALYFCASSVLSSTDTQYFGPGTRLTVL.